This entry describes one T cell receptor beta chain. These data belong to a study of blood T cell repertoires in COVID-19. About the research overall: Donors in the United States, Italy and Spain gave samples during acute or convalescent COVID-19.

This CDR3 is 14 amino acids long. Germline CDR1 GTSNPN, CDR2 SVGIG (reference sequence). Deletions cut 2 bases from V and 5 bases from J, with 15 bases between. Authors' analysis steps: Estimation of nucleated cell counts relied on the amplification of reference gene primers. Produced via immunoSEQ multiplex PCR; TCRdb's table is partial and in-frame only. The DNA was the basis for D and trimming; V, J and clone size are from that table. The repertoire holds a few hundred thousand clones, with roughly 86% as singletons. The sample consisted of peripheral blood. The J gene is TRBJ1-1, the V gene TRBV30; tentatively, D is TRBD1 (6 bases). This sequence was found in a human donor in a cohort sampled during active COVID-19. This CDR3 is CAWSMTGPWTEAFF. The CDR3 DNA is TGTGCCTGGAGTATGACAGGTCCATGGACTGAAGCTTTCTTT. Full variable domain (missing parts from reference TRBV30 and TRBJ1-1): SQTIHQWPATLVQPVGSPLSLECTVEGTSNPNLYWYRQAAGRGLQLLFYSVGIGQISSEVPQNLSASRPQDRQFILSSKKLLLSDSGFYLCAWSMTGPWTEAFFGQGTRLTVV.